Each of the 32 T cell receptor beta chains below was sequenced from the same sample in a study of shared clonotypes between healthy human individuals (dated by TCRdb to about 2020). Library preparation was by the immunoSEQ multiplex PCR assay. This is the immuneACCESS table as TCRdb keeps it, with only in-frame sequences that have V and J called. A part of the clones is gone; compared with another copy, unresolved V genes explain less than half, and the rest is unexplained. This sample holds approximately 500,000 clones; roughly 80% were observed only once. 12% of the sample is taken by the ten largest. The sequenced sample was PBMCs. Every receptor here comes from a woman in her thirties or forties in good health. Some clones in this sample may be carry-over from other donors' samples.

The V gene is TRBV30, the J gene TRBJ2-1; perhaps D is TRBD1 or TRBD2 (6 bases each). The V end lost 5 bases, the J end lost 1 base, and 21 bases lay between the germline ends. The CDR3 has 17 residues. Germline CDR1 and CDR2: GTSNPN and SVGIG (reference sequence). The CDR3 nucleotides are TGTGCCTGGGCAAATAGGGGGGTCAGGAGTTCCTACAATGAGCAGTTCTTC. Protein sequence: CAWANRGVRSSYNEQFF.

The chain combines TRBV7-2 with TRBJ2-7; D is unresolved. The V end lost 3 bases, the J end lost 2 bases, and 8 bases lay between the germline ends. In germline, CDR1 is SGHTA, CDR2 FQGNSA. CDR3 length: 13 amino acids. CDR3 loop: CASSFGRTYEQYF. CDR3 DNA: TGTGCCAGCAGCTTCGGGCGGACCTACGAGCAGTACTTC. Variable domain in full (rest from reference TRBV7-2 and TRBJ2-7): GAGVSQSPSNKVTEKGKDVELRCDPISGHTALYWYRQSLGQGLEFLIYFQGNSAPDKSGLPSDRFSAERTGGSVSTLTIQRTQQEDSAVYLCASSFGRTYEQYFGPGTRLTVT.

As regards this clone: A read error is likely here: a far larger clone is one base away. This chain connects TRBV29-1 to TRBJ2-7; D call uncertain. This CDR3 has 14 residues. Germline CDR1 and CDR2: SQVTM and ANQGSEA. The CDR3 loop is CSVEVLTDSYGQYF. The CDR3 nucleotides are TGCAGCGTTGAGGTGTTGACTGACTCCTACGGGCAGTACTTC.

About this clone: A far larger clone is a single base away, which makes a read error likely. The gene calls are TRBV4-1 and TRBJ1-2; D is perhaps TRBD1 (5 bases). Germline CDR1 MGHRA, CDR2 YSYEKL. This CDR3 has 17 amino acids. The CDR3 bases are TGCGCCAGCAGCCAAGCCCCGGGGCAGGGAACTAACTATGTCTACACCTTC. This sequence encodes CASSQAPGQGTNYVYTF.

V usage is TRBV6-1 and J usage is TRBJ2-2, with 7 bases that match TRBD1. CDR1 MNHNS and CDR2 SASEGT come from the germline V gene. The CDR3 runs to 15 residues. With V trimmed by 6 bases and J by 5 bases, 9 bases remained unmatched. In DNA, the CDR3 is TGTGCCAGCAGCGTCAACAGGGGTTCGACCGGGGAGCTGTTTTTT. Translating it yields CASSVNRGSTGELFF.

This clone was recorded many times. CDR3 DNA sequence: TGTGCCAGTAGCAGGGAGGGGTATGGCTACACCTTC. Translating gives CASSREGYGYTF. The J gene is TRBJ1-2, the V gene TRBV19, with D perhaps matching TRBD1 (5 bases). Germline V CDR1 and CDR2: LNHDA, SQIVND (reference sequence). This CDR3 has 12 amino acids. V lost 6 bases and J 5 bases, leaving 10 bases between the germline ends.

The table lists this clone with a count of one. The gene calls are TRBV7-9 and TRBJ1-1; possibly TRBD1 for D (6 bases). The V end was cut by 5 bases, the J end by 3 bases, with 16 bases between. The length of the CDR3 is 15 residues. The germline V gene has CDR1 SEHNR and CDR2 FQNEAQ (reference sequence). CDR3 DNA sequence: TGTGCCAGCAGCCAACGGGACAAACCCCACACTGAAGCTTTCTTT. Protein sequence: CASSQRDKPHTEAFF.

In regard to this clone: This likely came from a read error, as a far larger clone is one base away. The rearrangement links TRBV7-2 to TRBJ2-3; D unclear. The CDR3 totals 13 residues. The V gene lost 0 bases and the J gene lost 5 bases, with 6 bases spanning the gap. The germline V gene encodes CDR1 SGHTA and CDR2 FQGNSA. The CDR3 here is CASSLASLDTQYF. The CDR3 coding sequence is TGTGCCAGCAGCTTAGCCAGCTTAGATACGCAGTATTTT.

Notes on this clone: This likely traces to a read error, being one base from a far larger clone. CDR3 amino acids: CTSSLTRGAETQYF. The CDR3, as DNA: TGTACCAGCAGCTTAACTAGGGGGGCGGAGACCCAGTACTTC. J is TRBJ2-5 and V is TRBV7-7, with D perhaps given as TRBD1 or TRBD2 (6 bases each). CDR1 is SSHAT, CDR2 FNYEAQ, per germline (reference sequence). The CDR3 totals 14 residues.

The V call is TRBV19, the J call TRBJ2-7; 9 nucleotides match TRBD1. Germline V lookup: CDR1 LNHDA, CDR2 SQIVND (reference sequence). Unmatched junction bases numbered 0, after V lost 1 base and J lost 5 bases. CDR3 length: 13 amino acids. In nucleotides, the CDR3 is TGTGCCAGTAGTATAGGGACAGGGGACGAGCAGTACTTC. This sequence encodes CASSIGTGDEQYF.

The genes are TRBV7-9 and TRBJ2-7; D unresolved. Deletions cut 0 bases from V and 2 bases from J, with 5 bases between. This CDR3 is built from 13 residues. Germline V gene sequence: CDR1 SEHNR, CDR2 FQNEAQ (reference sequence). The CDR3 region has the DNA TGTGCCAGCAGCTTAGCGGAGACCTACGAGCAGTACTTC. This translates into CASSLAETYEQYF. The variable domain in full, with the rest retrieved from reference TRBV7-9 and TRBJ2-7, is DTGVSQNPRHKITKRGQNVTFRCDPISEHNRLYWYRQTLGQGPEFLTYFQNEAQLEKSRLLSDRFSAERPKGSFSTLEIQRTEQGDSAMYLCASSLAETYEQYFGPGTRLTVT.

This clone was observed a few times. V gene TRBV15 combines with J gene TRBJ1-3; D is undetermined. With 0 bases removed from V and 2 bases from J, the gap between germline ends came to 14 bases. CDR1 is LNHNV and CDR2 is YYDKDF in the germline V gene (reference sequence). The CDR3 totals 17 residues. The CDR3 nucleotides read TGTGCCACCAGCAGAGATCTGAGCCGTCGAGCTGGAAACACCATATATTTT. Translation: CATSRDLSRRAGNTIYF.

In this sample, this clone turned up once. This sequence is one base from a far larger clone and is likely a read error. The chain couples TRBV6-6 to TRBJ2-7, with D perhaps matching TRBD1 or TRBD2 (5 bases each). Germline V gene data show CDR1 as MNHNY and CDR2 as SVGAGI (reference sequence). CDR3 length equals 16 residues. The ends were cut back, 5 bases at V and 2 bases at J, with 19 bases in the middle. This CDR3 is CASSQGVPGFPYEQYF. CDR3 nucleotides: TGTGCCAGCAGTCAAGGGGTGCCGGGATTCCCCTACGAGCAGTACTTC.

The chain links TRBV7-9 to TRBJ1-5; the D is unclear. Germline lookup yields CDR1 SEHNR and CDR2 FQNEAQ (reference sequence). With 1 base removed from V and 6 bases from J, the gap between germline ends came to 7 bases. This CDR3 spans 13 amino acids. CDR3 region: CASSLGPGQPQHF. The CDR3 DNA follows: TGTGCCAGCAGCTTAGGACCGGGTCAGCCCCAGCATTTT.

This clone was counted at least ten times. The chain uses TRBV7-8 and TRBJ2-3; 11 bases align to TRBD2. CDR3 length: 14 residues. The V gene's germline CDR1 is SGHVS and CDR2 FQNEAQ. The J segment lost 4 bases and the V segment lost 5 bases, leaving 2 bases of the junction unmatched. CDR3 region: CASSISGRADTQYF. The CDR3 region has the DNA TGTGCCAGCAGCATTAGCGGGAGGGCAGATACGCAGTATTTT.

The V and J genes are TRBV30 and TRBJ1-2, with 7 bases identical to TRBD1. J lost 3 bases, V lost 1 base, and 2 bases had no gene match. CDR1 is GTSNPN and CDR2 is SVGIG in the germline V gene (reference sequence). This CDR3 has 13 residues. The CDR3 nucleotides read TGTGCCTGGAGTGGAGGGGGCTACTATGGCTACACCTTC. Its translation: CAWSGGGYYGYTF.

The chain couples TRBV9 to TRBJ1-3; no clear D. The CDR3 loop spans 16 amino acids. Germline CDR1 reads SGDLS; CDR2 reads YYNGEE. V was cut by 2 bases and J by 0 bases, with 12 bases left in between. CDR3 nucleotide sequence: TGTGCCAGCAGCGTGGAGGACTACTCCTCTGGAAACACCATATATTTT. This encodes CASSVEDYSSGNTIYF.

This clone was picked up a small number of times. The gene calls are TRBV29-1 and TRBJ2-7; 7 bases map to TRBD1. Germline values: CDR1 SQVTM, CDR2 ANQGSEA. This CDR3 spans 12 amino acids. Trimming at V came to 1 base and at J to 5 bases, leaving 2 bases not matched to a gene. This CDR3 is CSVEGDSDEQYF. CDR3 nucleotide sequence: TGCAGCGTTGAAGGGGACAGCGACGAGCAGTACTTC.

This clone was detected once. The chain uses TRBV28 and TRBJ1-1, with unresolved D. V lost 7 bases and J 5 bases, leaving 14 bases between the germline ends. The CDR3 runs to 13 residues. Germline V gene data show CDR1 as MDHEN and CDR2 as SYDVKM. CDR3 coding DNA: TGTGCCAGCACCCCCGGGAGGCATACTGAAGCTTTCTTT. This codes for CASTPGRHTEAFF.

The chain joins TRBV28 to TRBJ2-3; tentative D call: TRBD2 (6 bases). The CDR3 loop spans 13 amino acids. The germline CDR1 and CDR2 sequences are MDHEN and SYDVKM. V was pared by 7 bases and J by 2 bases, with 10 bases between. CDR3 DNA sequence: TGTGCCAGCAAAAGGAGGGACACAGATACGCAGTATTTT. It yields the protein CASKRRDTDTQYF.

The J gene is TRBJ2-3, the V gene TRBV18; D may be TRBD2 (5 bases). The CDR3 runs 18 residues. Trimming took off 6 bases at V and 11 bases at J, with 33 bases between the two ends. CDR1 KGHSH and CDR2 LQKENI come from the germline V gene. CDR3 region: CASSANFLSLDGRTRQYF. CDR3 DNA sequence: TGTGCCAGCTCCGCAAATTTCCTGTCCCTCGATGGTAGGACTCGGCAGTATTTT.

The chain couples TRBV15 to TRBJ2-7, with D unresolved. Trimming took off 1 base at V and 0 bases at J, with 13 bases between the two ends. The CDR3 is 16 residues long. Germline assignment: CDR1 LNHNV and CDR2 YYDKDF (reference sequence). CDR3 sequence reads: CATSRGPATSSYEQYF. CDR3 DNA sequence: TGTGCCACCAGCAGAGGCCCCGCAACCAGCTCCTACGAGCAGTACTTC.

This clone was counted a single time. A far larger clone differs by one base, so this is likely a read error. The chain employs TRBV28 and TRBJ1-1, with D perhaps TRBD1 (5 bases). CDR3 length: 12 amino acids. Looked up from germline, CDR1 is MDHEN and CDR2 is SYDVKM. The CDR3 here is CASSLTGAESFF. The CDR3 bases are TGTGCCAGCAGTTTAACTGGGGCTGAATCTTTCTTT.

Comments on this clone: Additional DNA sequences in this sample encode the identical CDR3. The chain uses TRBV6-5 and TRBJ2-2, with D perhaps given as TRBD1 or TRBD2 (5 bases each). This CDR3 contains 13 residues. Germline values: CDR1 MNHEY, CDR2 SVGAGI. V was cut by 8 bases and J by 1 base, with 8 bases left in between. CDR3 sequence: CASRDLNTGELFF. CDR3 in DNA: TGTGCCAGCCGGGACCTGAACACCGGGGAGCTGTTTTTT.

The J gene is TRBJ1-5, the V gene TRBV7-3; D might be TRBD1 (5 bases). Germline V gives CDR1 SGHTA, CDR2 FQGTGA. The CDR3 spans 16 residues. V was trimmed by 2 bases and J by 3 bases, leaving 14 bases between them. Here the CDR3 DNA reads TGTGCCAGCAGCTTAGGGGGTCCGGGTACCAATCAGCCCCAGCATTTT. This translates into CASSLGGPGTNQPQHF.

Remarks on this clone: Given a far larger clone just one base away, this is likely a sequencing read error. The chain joins TRBV5-1 to TRBJ2-1; D ambiguous. Germline CDR1 reads SGHRS; CDR2 reads YFSETQ. The CDR3 spans 15 residues. The CDR3 DNA sequence: TGCGCCAGCAGCCTTGGAGAGGTTTCCTACAATGGGCAGTTCTTC. As protein: CASSLGEVSYNGQFF.

This clone has more than one count but fewer than ten. This chain joins TRBV5-5 and TRBJ2-7; 10 bases match TRBD2. Per the germline V gene, CDR1 is SGHKS and CDR2 is YYEKEE (reference sequence). Trimming at V came to 5 bases and at J to 7 bases, leaving 9 bases not matched to a gene. This CDR3 comprises 14 residues. DNA for the CDR3: TGTGCCAGCAGTTCTAGCGGGAGTGCTACAGAGCAGTACTTC. Amino acid sequence: CASSSSGSATEQYF.

A remark on this clone: A far larger clone is only one base removed, so a read error is likely. This sample also contains other DNA sequences that code for the same CDR3. The chain combines TRBV28 with TRBJ2-7; D gene unclear. Trimming left V 2 bases short and J 3 bases short, with 5 bases between. This CDR3 comprises 12 residues. CDR1 is MDHEN, CDR2 SYDVKM, per germline. CDR3 DNA: TGTGCCAGCAGTTTAGGGGTCTACGAGCAGTACTTC. Its protein is CASSLGVYEQYF.

This rearrangement joins TRBV5-1 to TRBJ2-2; D may be TRBD2 (5 bases). This CDR3 is built from 15 residues. Trimming shortened V by 0 bases and J by 3 bases, and 9 bases separated the two germline ends. The V gene's germline CDR1 is SGHRS and CDR2 YFSETQ. DNA of the CDR3: TGCGCCAGCAGCTTGGCCGGGCGGGACACCGGGGAGCTGTTTTTT. As protein: CASSLAGRDTGELFF.

Comment on this clone: This CDR3 is also generated by other DNA sequences in the sample. The rearrangement joins TRBV2 to TRBJ2-7; D might be TRBD2 (5 bases). Trimming cost V 9 bases and J 7 bases, with 16 bases left between them. The V gene's germline CDR1 is SNHLY and CDR2 FYNNEI. The CDR3 runs to 12 residues. CDR3 amino acids: CASSYTDYEQYF. CDR3 DNA sequence: TGTGCCAGTAGTTACACAGACTATGAGCAGTACTTC.

This clone was seen once. The chain carries TRBV28 and TRBJ1-1; TRBD1 matches 7 bases. The CDR3 spans 16 residues. V was pared by 7 bases and J by 4 bases, with 15 bases of the junction left unmatched. Germline CDR1 and CDR2: MDHEN and SYDVKM. The CDR3 loop reads CASTAAARQGGTEAFF. As DNA, the CDR3 is TGTGCCAGCACCGCGGCCGCCAGGCAGGGGGGCACTGAAGCTTTCTTT.

This chain joins TRBV2 and TRBJ2-7; 9 nucleotides agree with TRBD2. Looked up from germline, CDR1 is SNHLY and CDR2 is FYNNEI. CDR3 length equals 14 residues. V shed 8 bases and J 1 base; nucleotides not matched to a gene: 6. CDR3 bases: TGTGCCAGCCCCCGGCTAGCGGGATCCTACGAGCAGTACTTC. It translates to CASPRLAGSYEQYF.